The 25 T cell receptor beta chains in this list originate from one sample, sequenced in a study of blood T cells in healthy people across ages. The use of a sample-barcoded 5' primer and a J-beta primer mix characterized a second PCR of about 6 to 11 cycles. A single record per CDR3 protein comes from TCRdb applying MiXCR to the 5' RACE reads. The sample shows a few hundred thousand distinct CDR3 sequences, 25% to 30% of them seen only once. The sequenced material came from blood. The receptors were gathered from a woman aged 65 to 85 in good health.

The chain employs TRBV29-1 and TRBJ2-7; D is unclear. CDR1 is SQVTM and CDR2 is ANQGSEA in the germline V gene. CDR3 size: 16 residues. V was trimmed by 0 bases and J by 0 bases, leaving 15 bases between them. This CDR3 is CSVEDPITPNSYEQYF. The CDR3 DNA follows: TGCAGCGTTGAAGACCCGATCACCCCTAACTCCTACGAGCAGTACTTC.

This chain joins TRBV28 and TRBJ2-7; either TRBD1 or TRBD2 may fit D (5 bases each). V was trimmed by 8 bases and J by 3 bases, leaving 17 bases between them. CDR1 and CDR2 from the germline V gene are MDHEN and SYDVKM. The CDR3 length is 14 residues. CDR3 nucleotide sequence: TGTGCCAGCCGTTCGTCGGGACCGCTCTACGAGCAGTACTTC. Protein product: CASRSSGPLYEQYF.

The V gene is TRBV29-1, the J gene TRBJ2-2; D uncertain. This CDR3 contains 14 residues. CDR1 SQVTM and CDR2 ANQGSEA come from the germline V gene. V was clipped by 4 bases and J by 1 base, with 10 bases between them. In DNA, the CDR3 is TGCAGCGTTGGGTCTGGGTTGAACACCGGGGAGCTGTTTTTT. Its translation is CSVGSGLNTGELFF.

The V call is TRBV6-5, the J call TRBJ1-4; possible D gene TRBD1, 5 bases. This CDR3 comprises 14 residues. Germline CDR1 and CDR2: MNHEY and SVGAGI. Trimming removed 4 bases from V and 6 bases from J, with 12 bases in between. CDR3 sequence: CASSSQGPYEKLFF. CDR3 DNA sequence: TGTGCCAGCAGTTCCCAGGGACCCTATGAAAAACTGTTTTTT.

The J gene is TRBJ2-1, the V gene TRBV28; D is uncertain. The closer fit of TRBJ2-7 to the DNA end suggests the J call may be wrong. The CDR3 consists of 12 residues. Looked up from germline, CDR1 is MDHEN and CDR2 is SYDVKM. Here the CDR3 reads CASSIRNYEQYF. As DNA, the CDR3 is TGTGCCAGCAGTATACGGAACTACGAGCAGTACTTC.

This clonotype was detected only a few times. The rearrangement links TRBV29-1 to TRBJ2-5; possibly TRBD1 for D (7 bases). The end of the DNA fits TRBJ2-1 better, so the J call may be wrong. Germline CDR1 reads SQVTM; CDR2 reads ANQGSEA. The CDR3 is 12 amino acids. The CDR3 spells CSVGGQNNEQFF. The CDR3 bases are TGCAGCGTGGGGGGACAGAACAATGAGCAGTTCTTC.

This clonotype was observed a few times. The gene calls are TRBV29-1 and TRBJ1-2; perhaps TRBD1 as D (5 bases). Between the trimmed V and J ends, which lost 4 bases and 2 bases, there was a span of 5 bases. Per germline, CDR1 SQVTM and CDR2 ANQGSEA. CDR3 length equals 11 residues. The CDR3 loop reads CSVGQNYGYTF. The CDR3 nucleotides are TGCAGCGTTGGACAGAACTATGGCTACACCTTC.

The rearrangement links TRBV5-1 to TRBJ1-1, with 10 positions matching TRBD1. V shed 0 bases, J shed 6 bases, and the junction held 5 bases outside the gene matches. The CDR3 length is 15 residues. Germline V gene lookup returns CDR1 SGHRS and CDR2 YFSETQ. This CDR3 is CASSLAGDRGSEAFF. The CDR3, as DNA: TGCGCCAGCAGCTTGGCCGGGGACAGGGGTTCTGAAGCTTTCTTT.

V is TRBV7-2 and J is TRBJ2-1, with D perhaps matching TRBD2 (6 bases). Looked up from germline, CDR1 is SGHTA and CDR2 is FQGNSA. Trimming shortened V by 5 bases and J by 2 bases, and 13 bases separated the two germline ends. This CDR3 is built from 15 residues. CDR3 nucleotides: TGTGCCAGCAGCATGCTAGCGTTAGCCTACAATGAGCAGTTCTTC. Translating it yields CASSMLALAYNEQFF.

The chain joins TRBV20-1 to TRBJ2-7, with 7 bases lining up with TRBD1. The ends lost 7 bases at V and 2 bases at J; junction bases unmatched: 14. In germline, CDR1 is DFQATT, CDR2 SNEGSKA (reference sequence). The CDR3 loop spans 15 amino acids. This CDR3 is CSVGRDRLTPYEQYF. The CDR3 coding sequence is TGCAGTGTCGGACGGGACAGACTAACCCCCTACGAGCAGTACTTC.

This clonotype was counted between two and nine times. In DNA form, the CDR3 reads TGTGCCAGCACAAGGGGATCTAATGAAAAACTGTTTTTT. Its protein is CASTRGSNEKLFF. The chain joins TRBV7-9 to TRBJ1-4; possibly TRBD1 for D (5 bases). Germline CDR1 reads SEHNR; CDR2 reads FQNEAQ (reference sequence). Trimming pared 7 bases from V and 3 bases from J, leaving 9 bases between. This CDR3 spans 13 amino acids. Full variable domain (rest looked up from reference TRBV7-9 and TRBJ1-4): DTGVSQNPRHKITKRGQNVTFRCDPISEHNRLYWYRQTLGQGPEFLTYFQNEAQLEKSRLLSDRFSAERPKGSFSTLEIQRTEQGDSAMYLCASTRGSNEKLFFGSGTQLSVL.

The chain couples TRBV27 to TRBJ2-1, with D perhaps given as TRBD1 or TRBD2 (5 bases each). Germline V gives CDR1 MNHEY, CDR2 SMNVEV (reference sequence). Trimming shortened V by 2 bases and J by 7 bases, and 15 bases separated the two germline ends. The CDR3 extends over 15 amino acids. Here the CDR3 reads CASSLRWGSRNEQFF. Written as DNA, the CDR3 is TGTGCCAGCAGTTTACGGTGGGGGAGCAGGAATGAGCAGTTCTTC.

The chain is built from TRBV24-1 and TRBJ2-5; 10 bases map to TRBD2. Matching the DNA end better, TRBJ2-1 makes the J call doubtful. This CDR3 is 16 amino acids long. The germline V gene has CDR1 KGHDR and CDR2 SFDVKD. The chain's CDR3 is CATSDFPSGRAGEQFF. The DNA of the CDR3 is TGTGCCACCAGTGATTTTCCAAGCGGGAGGGCCGGTGAGCAGTTCTTC.

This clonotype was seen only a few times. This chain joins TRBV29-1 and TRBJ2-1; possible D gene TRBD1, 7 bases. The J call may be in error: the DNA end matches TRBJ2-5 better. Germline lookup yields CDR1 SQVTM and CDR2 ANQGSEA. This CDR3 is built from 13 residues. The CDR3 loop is CSVGLGQREAQYF. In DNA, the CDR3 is TGCAGCGTTGGACTGGGACAGAGGGAGGCCCAGTACTTC.

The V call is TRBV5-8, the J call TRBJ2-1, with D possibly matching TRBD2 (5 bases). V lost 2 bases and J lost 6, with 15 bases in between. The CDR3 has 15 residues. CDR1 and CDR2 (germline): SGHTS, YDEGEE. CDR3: CASSLGLALRNEQFF. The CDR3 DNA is TGTGCCAGCAGCTTAGGCCTAGCCCTCCGCAATGAGCAGTTCTTC.

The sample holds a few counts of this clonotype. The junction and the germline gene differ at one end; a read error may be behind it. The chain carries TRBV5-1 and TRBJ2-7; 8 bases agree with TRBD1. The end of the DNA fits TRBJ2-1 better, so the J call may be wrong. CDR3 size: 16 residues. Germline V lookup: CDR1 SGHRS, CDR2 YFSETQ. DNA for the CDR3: TGCGCCGGCAGCTCCACGCCCAGGGGGCTCTACAATGAGCAGTTCTTC. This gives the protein CAGSSTPRGLYNEQFF.

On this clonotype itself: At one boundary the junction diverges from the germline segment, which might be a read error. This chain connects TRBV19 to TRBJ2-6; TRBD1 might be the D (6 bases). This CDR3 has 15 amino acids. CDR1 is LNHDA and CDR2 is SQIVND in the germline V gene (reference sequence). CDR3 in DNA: TGCGCCAGTAGTACACAGGGCTACGGGGCCAACGTCCTGACTTTC. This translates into CASSTQGYGANVLTF. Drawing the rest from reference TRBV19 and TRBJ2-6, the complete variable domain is DGGITQSPKYLFRKEGQNVTLSCEQNLNHDAMYWYRQDPGQGLRLIYYSQIVNDFQKGDIAEGYSVSREKKESFPLTVTSAQKNPTAFYLCASSTQGYGANVLTFGAGSRLTVL.

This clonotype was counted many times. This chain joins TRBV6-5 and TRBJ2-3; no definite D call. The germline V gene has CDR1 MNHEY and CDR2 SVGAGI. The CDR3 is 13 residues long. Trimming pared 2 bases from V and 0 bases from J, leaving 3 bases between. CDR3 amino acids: CASSYSSTDTQYF. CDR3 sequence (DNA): TGTGCCAGCAGTTACAGTAGCACAGATACGCAGTATTTT.

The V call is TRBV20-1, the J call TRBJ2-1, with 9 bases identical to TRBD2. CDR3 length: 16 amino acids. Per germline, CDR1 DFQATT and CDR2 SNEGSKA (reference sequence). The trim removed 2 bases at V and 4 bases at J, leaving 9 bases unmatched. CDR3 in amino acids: CSARFSLAGWYNEQFF. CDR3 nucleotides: TGCAGTGCTAGATTTTCTCTAGCGGGGTGGTACAATGAGCAGTTCTTC.

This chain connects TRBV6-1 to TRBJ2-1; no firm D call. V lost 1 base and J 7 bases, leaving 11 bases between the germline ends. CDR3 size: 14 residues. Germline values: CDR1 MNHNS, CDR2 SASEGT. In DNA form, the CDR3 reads TGTGCCAGCAGTGAAGGTCCCTTGAATAATGAGCAGTTCTTC. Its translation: CASSEGPLNNEQFF.

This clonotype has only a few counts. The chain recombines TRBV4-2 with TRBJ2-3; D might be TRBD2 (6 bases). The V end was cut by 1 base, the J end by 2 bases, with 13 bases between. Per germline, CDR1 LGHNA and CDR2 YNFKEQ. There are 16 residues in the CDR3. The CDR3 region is CASSQGTGEATDTQYF. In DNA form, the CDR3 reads TGTGCCAGCAGCCAAGGGACGGGGGAAGCCACAGATACGCAGTATTTT.

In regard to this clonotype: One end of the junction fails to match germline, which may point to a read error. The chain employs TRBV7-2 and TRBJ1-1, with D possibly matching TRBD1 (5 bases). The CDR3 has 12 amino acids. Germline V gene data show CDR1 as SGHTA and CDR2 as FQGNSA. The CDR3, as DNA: TGTGCCAGCAGACATAGGGGCACTGAAGCTTCCTTT. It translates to CASRHRGTEASF.

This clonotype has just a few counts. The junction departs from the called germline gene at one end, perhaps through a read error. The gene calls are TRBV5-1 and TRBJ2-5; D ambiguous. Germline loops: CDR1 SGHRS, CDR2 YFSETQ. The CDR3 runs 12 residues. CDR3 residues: CASSFSTETQYF. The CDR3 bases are TGTGCCAGCAGCTTCAGCACAGAGACCCAGTACTTC.

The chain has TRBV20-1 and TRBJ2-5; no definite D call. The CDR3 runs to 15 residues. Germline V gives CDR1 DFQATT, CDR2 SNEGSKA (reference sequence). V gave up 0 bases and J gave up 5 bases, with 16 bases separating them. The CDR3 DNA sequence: TGCAGTGCTAGAGATAAAGTTGAGTGGTCGGAGACCCAGTACTTC. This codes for CSARDKVEWSETQYF.

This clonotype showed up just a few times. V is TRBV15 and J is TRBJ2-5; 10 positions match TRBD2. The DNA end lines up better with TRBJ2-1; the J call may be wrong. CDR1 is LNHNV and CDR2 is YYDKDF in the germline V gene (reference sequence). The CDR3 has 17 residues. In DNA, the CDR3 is TGTGCCACCAGCAGAGGGGGGACTAGCGTGCTCTACAATGAGCAGTTCTTC. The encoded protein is CATSRGGTSVLYNEQFF.